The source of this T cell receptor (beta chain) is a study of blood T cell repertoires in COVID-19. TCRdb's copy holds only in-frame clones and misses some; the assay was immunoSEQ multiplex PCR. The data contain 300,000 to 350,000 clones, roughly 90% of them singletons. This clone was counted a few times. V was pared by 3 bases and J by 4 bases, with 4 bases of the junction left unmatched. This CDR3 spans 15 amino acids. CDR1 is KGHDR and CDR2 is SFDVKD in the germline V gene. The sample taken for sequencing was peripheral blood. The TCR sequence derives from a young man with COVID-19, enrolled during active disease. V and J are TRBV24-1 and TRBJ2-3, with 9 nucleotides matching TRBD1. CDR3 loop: CATSDRTGVADTQYF. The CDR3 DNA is TGTGCCACCAGTGATAGGACAGGGGTCGCAGATACGCAGTATTTT.